This is a list of T cell receptor beta chains from one sample in a study of T-cell memory formation after mild COVID-19. MiXCR, applied by TCRdb to the 5' RACE reads, yields one record per CDR3 protein. The table records roughly 170,000 distinct CDR3 sequences, about 22% of them present only once. The sequencing sample was made of PBMCs or a T cell subset sorted from them (not recorded which). Receptors were obtained from an adult woman who had mild COVID-19 (a few samples of this study predate the infection). Cell type and time point are not known. Both conserved end residues are part of each CDR3. D genes are given only for firm matches. Expanded clones are given a class, and other clones once, few, many or no size at all.

d_call	clone_size	v_call	j_call	cdr3_nt	cdr3_aa
-	few	TRBV4-1	TRBJ2-1	TGCGCCAGCAGCCCCTACATGGCCTACAATGAGCAGTTCTTC	CASSPYMAYNEQFF
TRBD1	-	TRBV7-9	TRBJ2-5	TGTGCCAGCAGCAAGACAGGGATGGGCCAGTACTTC	CASSKTGMGQYF
TRBD1	-	TRBV29-1	TRBJ2-1	TGCAGCGTTGAACCGACAGGGCAGCTCTACAATGAGCAGTTCTTC	CSVEPTGQLYNEQFF
-	few	TRBV7-3	TRBJ1-1	TGTGCCAGCAGCGAAACGAGGAACACTGAAGCTTTCTTT	CASSETRNTEAFF
-	few	TRBV7-9	TRBJ1-5	TGTGCCAGCAGCTTAACAGATAGCAATCAGCCCCAGCATTTT	CASSLTDSNQPQHF
-	few	TRBV29-1	TRBJ2-2	TGCAGCGTTCCCCGACCGCATATGAACACCGGGGAGCTGTTTTTT	CSVPRPHMNTGELFF
-	many	TRBV7-6	TRBJ2-1	TGTGCCAGCAGCTTGGGCGGCTCCTACAATGAGCAGTTCTTC	CASSLGGSYNEQFF
-	few	TRBV20-1	TRBJ2-7	TGCAGTGCTAGGGGCCGGTTTTACGAGCAGTACTTC	CSARGRFYEQYF
TRBD2	-	TRBV12-3/TRBV12-4	TRBJ2-1	TGTGCCAGCAGTCCCGGGAGGGAGGGGAATGAGCAGTTCTTC	CASSPGREGNEQFF
-	few	TRBV19	TRBJ2-4	TGTGCCAGTAGTACGGACTTCCTAGGGCAAAACATTCAGTACTTC	CASSTDFLGQNIQYF
-	-	TRBV12-3/TRBV12-4	TRBJ2-2	TGTGCCAGCAGTTTTCGCAGGGCAAACACCGGGGAGCTGTTTTTT	CASSFRRANTGELFF
-	-	TRBV7-9	TRBJ1-2	TGTGCCAGCAGCGCCCGAGGACACCTACTCTATGGCTACACCTTC	CASSARGHLLYGYTF
-	few	TRBV6-6	TRBJ2-5	TGTGCCAGCAGTTGGTTGAGAGGGGGGCAAGAGACCCAGTACTTC	CASSWLRGGQETQYF
TRBD2	-	TRBV12-3/TRBV12-4	TRBJ2-3	TGTGCCAGCAGTTGGGGAACTAGCGGCACAGATACGCAGTATTTT	CASSWGTSGTDTQYF
TRBD1	few	TRBV12-3/TRBV12-4	TRBJ1-5	TGTGCCAGCAGCCCCACGGGACAGGAGGTTCGTCAGCCCCAGCATTTT	CASSPTGQEVRQPQHF
-	-	TRBV27	TRBJ2-1	TGTGCCAGCAGGGCCCTCCTGGTACTTGATGAGCAGTTCTTC	CASRALLVLDEQFF
TRBD1	few	TRBV7-6	TRBJ1-4	TGTGCCAGCAGCTCTGACAGGGGGGCAAATGAAAAACTGTTTTTT	CASSSDRGANEKLFF
TRBD1	-	TRBV29-1	TRBJ1-3	TGCAGCGTTGCCACAGGGGGCTCTGGAAACACCATATATTTT	CSVATGGSGNTIYF
-	few	TRBV25-1	TRBJ2-1	TGTGCCAGCAGTGATTACGGGGCGGAGGGGGGAAATGAGCAGTTCTTC	CASSDYGAEGGNEQFF
TRBD1	-	TRBV25-1	TRBJ2-7	TGTGCCAGCGAGGGACAGTACACCTACGAGCAGTACTTC	CASEGQYTYEQYF
-	few	TRBV30	TRBJ1-2	TGTGCCTGGAGTGTTCCAGGGGAAGCTAACTATGGCTACACCTTC	CAWSVPGEANYGYTF
-	few	TRBV5-1	TRBJ1-1	TGCGCCAGCAGCTTGGACGACGGATGGAGGTCCACTGAAGCTTTCTTT	CASSLDDGWRSTEAFF
TRBD2	few	TRBV7-9	TRBJ2-3	TGTGCCAGCAGCTTCAGCGGGAGTAGGGATACGCAGTATTTT	CASSFSGSRDTQYF
TRBD1	-	TRBV2	TRBJ2-1	TGTGCCAGCAGTGCATACTGGGGGACAGGGATTCGGAATGAGCAGTTCTTC	CASSAYWGTGIRNEQFF
TRBD1	-	TRBV12-3/TRBV12-4	TRBJ2-2	TGTGCCAGCAGTCGACAGGGGGGAAGGGCCGGGGAGCTGTTTTTT	CASSRQGGRAGELFF
TRBD1	-	TRBV7-9	TRBJ2-7	TGTGCCAGCATCAAGGGGACAGGATCCTACGAGCAGTACTTC	CASIKGTGSYEQYF
-	many	TRBV7-2	TRBJ2-1	TGTGCCAGCAAACCCCCTGCGGGACGGGGGAATGAGCAGTTCTTC	CASKPPAGRGNEQFF
TRBD2	few	TRBV20-1	TRBJ2-1	TGCAGCTCCCCGCGGGGGGGCCACAATGAGCAGTTCTTC	CSSPRGGHNEQFF
-	few	TRBV20-1	TRBJ2-1	TGCAGTGCTAGAGACCTCTCGGGCAACAATGAGCAGTTCTTC	CSARDLSGNNEQFF
TRBD2	-	TRBV9	TRBJ2-2	TGTGCCAGCAGCGTCGGTCTAGCGGGGGGGATAACCGGGGAGCTGTTTTTT	CASSVGLAGGITGELFF
-	-	TRBV19	TRBJ2-7	TGTGCCAGTAGTATGACAGACACATCCTACGAGCAGTACTTC	CASSMTDTSYEQYF
-	few	TRBV5-1	TRBJ1-5	TGCGCCAGCAGCTTAGCGTCCGAGGTCACTTATCAGCCCCAGCATTTT	CASSLASEVTYQPQHF
TRBD1	-	TRBV7-2	TRBJ2-2	TGTGCCAGCAGCAACCGGGACAGGGGTTTAGAGCTGTTTTTT	CASSNRDRGLELFF
TRBD2	few	TRBV20-1	TRBJ2-1	TGCAGTGCTTCTCGACGCGTTAGCGGGGCGCGTGGCAATGAGCAGTTCTTC	CSASRRVSGARGNEQFF
TRBD1	few	TRBV24-1	TRBJ2-1	TGTGCCACCAGTGATTTGGGACAGGCTTTCAATGAGCAGTTCTTC	CATSDLGQAFNEQFF
-	few	TRBV2	TRBJ2-5	TGTGCCAGCAGTGAAGCGCTGGAGACCCAGTACTTC	CASSEALETQYF
TRBD2	-	TRBV7-3	TRBJ2-3	TGTGCCAGCAGCTACGGGACTAGCGGGACCACAGATACGCAGTATTTT	CASSYGTSGTTDTQYF
-	-	TRBV19	TRBJ2-1	TGTGCCAGTAACAACCTCGGGGCTAGTGAGCAGTTCTTC	CASNNLGASEQFF
-	many	TRBV24-1	TRBJ2-3	TGTGCCACCAGTGGCAGGGACGGCACAGATACGCAGTATTTT	CATSGRDGTDTQYF
-	few	TRBV27	TRBJ2-7	TGTGCCAGCAGTCCCGCGGTAAGGACCTACGAGCAGTACTTC	CASSPAVRTYEQYF
-	-	TRBV2	TRBJ2-3	TGTGCCAGCAGTGAACTGACTAGCACAGATACGCAGTATTTT	CASSELTSTDTQYF
-	few	TRBV6-5	TRBJ2-5	TGTGCCAGCAGTTACTCGGCAGGGGAAGAGACCCAGTACTTC	CASSYSAGEETQYF
-	-	TRBV6-5	TRBJ2-5	TGTGCCAGCCGCAGGGGTGAAGAGACCCAGTACTTC	CASRRGEETQYF
-	-	TRBV12-3/TRBV12-4	TRBJ2-1	TGTGCCAGCAGTCCCCATCGGTTTGAGCAGTTCTTC	CASSPHRFEQFF
TRBD1	few	TRBV7-9	TRBJ1-5	TGTGCCAGCAGCTTAGTGGGACAGGGTTACCAGCCCCAGCATTTT	CASSLVGQGYQPQHF
TRBD1	-	TRBV20-1	TRBJ2-7	TGCAGTGCTAGAGATGGGGGACAGGGGCCCGAGCAGTACTTC	CSARDGGQGPEQYF
-	-	TRBV6-5	TRBJ1-2	TGTGCCAGCAGTTACTCCGGGAGTATCTATGGCTACACCTTC	CASSYSGSIYGYTF
-	few	TRBV30	TRBJ2-7	TGTGCCTGGAGTGTAGCGCTAGCAGACGAGCAGTACTTC	CAWSVALADEQYF
-	once	TRBV9	TRBJ2-7	TGTGCCAGCAGCGTAAACGGTTTCGCTAGCTCCTACGAGCAGTACTTC	CASSVNGFASSYEQYF
-	-	TRBV7-9	TRBJ1-4	TGTGCCAGCAGCCTGGCCTTGGGCCTCTTAAGGGAAAAACTGTTTTTT	CASSLALGLLREKLFF
-	many	TRBV27	TRBJ2-5	TGTGCCAGCAGTTTATCATTCCAGGGCTACCAAGAGACCCAGTACTTC	CASSLSFQGYQETQYF
-	many	TRBV20-1	TRBJ2-1	TGCAGTGCTAGAGCTAGAATAGGGGGGGACGTGGATGAGCAGTTCTTC	CSARARIGGDVDEQFF
-	once	TRBV27	TRBJ1-1	TGTGCCAGCAGCTGGGACGGGAACACTGAAGCTTTCTTT	CASSWDGNTEAFF
-	-	TRBV27	TRBJ1-2	TGTGCCAGCAGTGTTGGCGCTAGGATGAATGGCTACACCTTC	CASSVGARMNGYTF
TRBD1	once	TRBV7-6	TRBJ1-6	TGTGCCAGCAGCTCGGGACAGGGAGGAACACCCCTCCACTTT	CASSSGQGGTPLHF